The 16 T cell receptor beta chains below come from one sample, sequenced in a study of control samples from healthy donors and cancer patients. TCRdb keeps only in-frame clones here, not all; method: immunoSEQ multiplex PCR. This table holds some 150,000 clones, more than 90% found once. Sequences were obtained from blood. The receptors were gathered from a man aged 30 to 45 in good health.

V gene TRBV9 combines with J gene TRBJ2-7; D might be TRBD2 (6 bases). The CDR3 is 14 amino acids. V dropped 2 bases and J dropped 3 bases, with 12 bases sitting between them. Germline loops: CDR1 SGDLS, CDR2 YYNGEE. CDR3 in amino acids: CASSVSGLGYEQYF. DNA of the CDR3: TGTGCCAGCAGCGTTTCGGGACTGGGCTACGAGCAGTACTTC.

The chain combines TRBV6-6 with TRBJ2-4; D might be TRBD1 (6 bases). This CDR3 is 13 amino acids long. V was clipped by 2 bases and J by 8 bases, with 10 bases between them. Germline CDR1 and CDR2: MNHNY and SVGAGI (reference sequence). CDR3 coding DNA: TGTGCCAGCAGTTACACAGGGAAACACATTCAGTACTTC. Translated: CASSYTGKHIQYF.

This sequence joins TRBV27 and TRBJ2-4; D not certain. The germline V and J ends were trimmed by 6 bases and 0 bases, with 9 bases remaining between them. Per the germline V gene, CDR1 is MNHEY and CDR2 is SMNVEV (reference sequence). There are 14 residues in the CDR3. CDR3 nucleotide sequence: TGTGCCAGCAGCTCGATCCTAGCCAAAAACATTCAGTACTTC. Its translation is CASSSILAKNIQYF.

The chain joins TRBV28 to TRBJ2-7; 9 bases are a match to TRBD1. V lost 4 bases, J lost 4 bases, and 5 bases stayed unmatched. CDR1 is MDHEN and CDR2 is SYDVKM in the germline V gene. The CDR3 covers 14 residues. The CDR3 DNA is TGTGCCAGCAGTTCACAGGGGGCTCGGTACGAGCAGTACTTC. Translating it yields CASSSQGARYEQYF. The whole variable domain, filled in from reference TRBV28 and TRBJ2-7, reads DVKVTQSSRYLVKRTGEKVFLECVQDMDHENMFWYRQDPGLGLRLIYFSYDVKMKEKGDIPEGYSVSREKKERFSLILESASTNQTSMYLCASSSQGARYEQYFGPGTRLTVT.

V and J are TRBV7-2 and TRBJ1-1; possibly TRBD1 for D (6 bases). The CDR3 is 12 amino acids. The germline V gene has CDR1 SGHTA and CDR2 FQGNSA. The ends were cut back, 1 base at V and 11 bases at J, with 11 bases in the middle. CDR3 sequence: CASSLDRVGAFF. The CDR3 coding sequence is TGTGCCAGCAGCTTAGACAGGGTGGGTGCTTTCTTT.

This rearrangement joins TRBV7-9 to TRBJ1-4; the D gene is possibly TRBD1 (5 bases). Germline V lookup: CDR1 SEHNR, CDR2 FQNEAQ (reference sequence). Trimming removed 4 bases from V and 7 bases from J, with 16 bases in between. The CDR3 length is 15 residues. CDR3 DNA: TGTGCCAGCAGCTCCCGGGGGAGGGGAGGTGAAAAACTGTTTTTT. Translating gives CASSSRGRGGEKLFF.

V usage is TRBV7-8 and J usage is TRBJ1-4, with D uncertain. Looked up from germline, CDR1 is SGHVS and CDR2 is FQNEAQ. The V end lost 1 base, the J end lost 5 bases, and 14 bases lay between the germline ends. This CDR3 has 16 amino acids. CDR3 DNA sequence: TGTGCCAGCAGCTTAGGCGTAGTCAGGAAAAATGAAAAACTGTTTTTT. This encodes CASSLGVVRKNEKLFF.

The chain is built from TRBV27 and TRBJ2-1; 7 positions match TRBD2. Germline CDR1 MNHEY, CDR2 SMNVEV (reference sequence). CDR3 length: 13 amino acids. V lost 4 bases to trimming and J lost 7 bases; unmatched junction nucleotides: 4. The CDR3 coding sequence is TGTGCCAGCAGTTGGGGGGGGTTGAATGAGCAGTTCTTC. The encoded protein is CASSWGGLNEQFF.

CDR3 loop: CASSPTDFYEQYF. CDR3 DNA sequence: TGTGCCAGCAGTCCCACAGATTTCTACGAGCAGTACTTC. The rearrangement links TRBV25-1 to TRBJ2-7; D uncertain. Germline V gene lookup returns CDR1 MGHDK and CDR2 SYGVNS. The ends were cut back, 5 bases at V and 3 bases at J, with 11 bases in the middle. CDR3 size: 13 residues.

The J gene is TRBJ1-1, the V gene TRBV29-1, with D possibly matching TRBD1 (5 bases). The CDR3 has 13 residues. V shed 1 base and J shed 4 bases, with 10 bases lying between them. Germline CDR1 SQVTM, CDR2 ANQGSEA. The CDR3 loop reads CSVEGQGGTEAFF. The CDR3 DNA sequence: TGCAGCGTTGAAGGGCAGGGAGGCACTGAAGCTTTCTTT.

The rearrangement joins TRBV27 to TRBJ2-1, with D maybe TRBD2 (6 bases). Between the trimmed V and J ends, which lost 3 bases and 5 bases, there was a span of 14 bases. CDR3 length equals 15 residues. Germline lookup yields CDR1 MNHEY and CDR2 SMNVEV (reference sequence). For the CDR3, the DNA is TGTGCCAGCAGTTTGGCGGAGGGTACCAACAATGAGCAGTTCTTC. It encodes CASSLAEGTNNEQFF.

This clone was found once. The CDR3 loop is CASSSGSGANVLTF. The CDR3 DNA is TGTGCCAGCAGCTCGGGGTCTGGGGCCAACGTCCTGACTTTC. The chain uses TRBV28 and TRBJ2-6; the D gene is possibly TRBD2 (5 bases). Trimming removed 6 bases at V and 1 base at J, with 7 bases between. Germline V CDR1 and CDR2: MDHEN, SYDVKM. The CDR3 is made up of 14 amino acids.

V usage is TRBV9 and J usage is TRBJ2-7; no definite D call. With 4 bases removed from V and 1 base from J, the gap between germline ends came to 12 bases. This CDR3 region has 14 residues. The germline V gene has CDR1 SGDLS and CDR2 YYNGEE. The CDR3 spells CASSKDGMSYEQYF. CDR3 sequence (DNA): TGTGCCAGCAGCAAGGACGGAATGTCCTACGAGCAGTACTTC.

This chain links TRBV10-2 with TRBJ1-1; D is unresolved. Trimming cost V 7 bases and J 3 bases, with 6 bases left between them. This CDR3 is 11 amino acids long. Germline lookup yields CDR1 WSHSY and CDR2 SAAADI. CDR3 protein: CASIGHTEAFF. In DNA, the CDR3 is TGCGCCAGCATAGGGCACACTGAAGCTTTCTTT.

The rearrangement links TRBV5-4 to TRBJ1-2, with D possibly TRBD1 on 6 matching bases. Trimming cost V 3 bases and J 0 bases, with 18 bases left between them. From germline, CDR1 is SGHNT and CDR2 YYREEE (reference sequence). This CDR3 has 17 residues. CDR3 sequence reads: CASSWGAGVGPNYGYTF. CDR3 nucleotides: TGTGCCAGCAGCTGGGGGGCAGGGGTTGGGCCTAACTATGGCTACACCTTC.

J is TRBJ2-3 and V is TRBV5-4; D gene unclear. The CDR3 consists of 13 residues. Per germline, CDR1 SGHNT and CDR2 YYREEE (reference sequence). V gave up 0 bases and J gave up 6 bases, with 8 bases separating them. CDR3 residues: CASSLGPPDTQYF. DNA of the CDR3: TGTGCCAGCAGCTTGGGGCCACCGGATACGCAGTATTTT. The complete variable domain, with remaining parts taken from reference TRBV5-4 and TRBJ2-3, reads ETGVTQSPTHLIKTRGQQVTLRCSSQSGHNTVSWYQQALGQGPQFIFQYYREEENGRGNFPPRFSGLQFPNYSSELNVNALELDDSALYLCASSLGPPDTQYFGPGTRLTVL.